This TCR beta chain was identified in a study of cytotoxic CD8 clonotypes in ibrutinib-treated CLL. The germline gives CDR1 SGDLS, CDR2 YYNGEE. V gave up 4 bases and J gave up 2 bases, with 9 bases separating them. This CDR3 is 13 amino acids long. Sequencing was designed to attain a depth spanning 1 in 200,000 to 1 in 1 million T cells. The repertoire was sequenced with immunoSEQ multiplex PCR; TCRdb's copy has only in-frame clones and lacks some. Of around 160,000 clones in the sample, 70% to 85% are singletons; the top ten hold around 2.1%. Material: PBMCs, obtained after 12 months of ibrutinib treatment. The receptor was isolated from a human donor with chronic lymphocytic leukemia. V usage is TRBV9 and J usage is TRBJ2-5; weak D call: TRBD2 (5 bases). The CDR3 loop is CASSTREQETQYF. CDR3 DNA: TGTGCCAGCAGCACCCGGGAACAAGAGACCCAGTACTTC.